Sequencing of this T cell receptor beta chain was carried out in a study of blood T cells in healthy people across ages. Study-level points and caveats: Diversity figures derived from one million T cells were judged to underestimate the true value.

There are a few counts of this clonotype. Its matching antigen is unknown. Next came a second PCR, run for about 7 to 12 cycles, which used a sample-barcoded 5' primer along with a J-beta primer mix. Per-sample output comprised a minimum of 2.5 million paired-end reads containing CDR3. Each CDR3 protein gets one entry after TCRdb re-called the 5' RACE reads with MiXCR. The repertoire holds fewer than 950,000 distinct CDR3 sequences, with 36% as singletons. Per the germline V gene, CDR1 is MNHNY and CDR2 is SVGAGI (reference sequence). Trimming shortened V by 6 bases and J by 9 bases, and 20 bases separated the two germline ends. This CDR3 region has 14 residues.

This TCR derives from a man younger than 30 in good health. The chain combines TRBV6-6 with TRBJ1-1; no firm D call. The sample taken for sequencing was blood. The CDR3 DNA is TGTGCCAGCAGCTCATCAAGGGCAGTCGGTCAAGCTTTCTTT. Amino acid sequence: CASSSSRAVGQAFF.